These 27 T cell receptor beta chains were all obtained from the same sample, sequenced in a study of blood T cell repertoires in COVID-19. Here immunoSEQ multiplex PCR was the method, and the copy in TCRdb shows in-frame clones only, minus some. The profile shows some 170,000 clones, around 81% of them singletons. Material for sequencing was peripheral blood. The receptors shown here come from a man in his 60s with active or convalescent COVID-19.

The rearrangement joins TRBV7-8 to TRBJ1-4; maybe TRBD1 (5 bases). Germline V gene sequence: CDR1 SGHVS, CDR2 FQNEAQ. V was pared by 10 bases and J by 8 bases, with 11 bases between. This CDR3 has 11 amino acids. Here the CDR3 reads CATQEGEKLFF. CDR3 nucleotides: TGTGCCACACAGGAGGGAGAAAAACTGTTTTTT.

CDR3 coding DNA: TGTGCCATCAGTAACAGGGGGCGGGCTGAAGCTTTCTTT. Its protein product is CAISNRGRAEAFF. The gene calls are TRBV10-3 and TRBJ1-1; TRBD1 matches 9 bases. The CDR3 loop spans 13 amino acids. From germline, CDR1 is ENHRY and CDR2 SYGVKD. Trimming removed 5 bases from V and 6 bases from J; junction bases left unmatched: 4.

The chain carries TRBV19 and TRBJ1-5; no firm D call. V was cut by 4 bases and J by 8 bases, with 21 bases left in between. Looked up from germline, CDR1 is LNHDA and CDR2 is SQIVND (reference sequence). The CDR3 is 16 amino acids. For the CDR3, the DNA is TGTGCCAGTAGTAGGGAGCCACAGTGGGGAGGAAAGCCCCAGCATTTT. Protein: CASSREPQWGGKPQHF.

The chain carries TRBV9 and TRBJ1-4; 9 bases map to TRBD1. This CDR3 is 15 amino acids long. J was trimmed by 8 bases and V by 4 bases; bases with no gene match: 9. The germline V gene encodes CDR1 SGDLS and CDR2 YYNGEE. The CDR3 nucleotides read TGTGCCAGCAGCAAACAGGGGGCGCTTCGCGAAAAACTGTTTTTT. Translated, it gives CASSKQGALREKLFF.

V gene TRBV2 combines with J gene TRBJ2-7, with 8 bases that match TRBD1. The CDR3 contains 14 residues. Germline CDR1 SNHLY, CDR2 FYNNEI. V lost 8 bases and J lost 4; bases outside the gene matches: 10. CDR3 loop: CASRGQGGRYEQYF. In DNA, the CDR3 is TGTGCCAGCCGAGGACAGGGAGGCAGGTACGAGCAGTACTTC.

V and J are TRBV11-2 and TRBJ2-3; TRBD2 agrees at 7 bases. The CDR3 is 15 residues long. The V gene's germline CDR1 is SGHAT and CDR2 FQNNGV. V shed 2 bases and J 4 bases; nucleotides not matched to a gene: 6. CDR3: CASSLTRLAADTQYF. The CDR3, as DNA: TGTGCCAGCAGCTTAACCCGACTAGCCGCAGATACGCAGTATTTT. The complete variable domain, with remaining parts taken from reference TRBV11-2 and TRBJ2-3, reads EAGVAQSPRYKIIEKRQSVAFWCNPISGHATLYWYQQILGQGPKLLIQFQNNGVVDDSQLPKDRFSAERLKGVDSTLKIQPAKLEDSAVYLCASSLTRLAADTQYFGPGTRLTVL.

The genes are TRBV7-2 and TRBJ2-1; TRBD2 is a possible D gene (6 bases). Trimming cost V 4 bases and J 5 bases, with 18 bases left between them. The germline gives CDR1 SGHTA, CDR2 FQGNSA. CDR3 length: 16 residues. The CDR3 loop is CASSSHSPGTHNEQFF. The CDR3 region has the DNA TGTGCCAGCAGCTCGCACAGCCCGGGGACTCACAATGAGCAGTTCTTC. Together with reference TRBV7-2 and TRBJ2-1, the CDR3 gives the full variable domain: GAGVSQSPSNKVTEKGKDVELRCDPISGHTALYWYRQSLGQGLEFLIYFQGNSAPDKSGLPSDRFSAERTGGSVSTLTIQRTQQEDSAVYLCASSSHSPGTHNEQFFGPGTRLTVL.

CDR3 coding DNA: TGTGCCAGCAGTTTACCAGGGAACACCATATATTTT. It specifies CASSLPGNTIYF. The rearrangement links TRBV12-3 or TRBV12-4 to TRBJ1-3; D is perhaps TRBD1 (5 bases). V was trimmed by 2 bases and J by 7 bases, leaving 6 bases between them. The CDR3 sequence is 12 residues long.

The chain has TRBV28 and TRBJ1-2; 10 bases are shared with TRBD1. Trimming took 4 bases from V and 5 from J; bases not matched to a gene: 13. From germline, CDR1 is MDHEN and CDR2 SYDVKM. This CDR3 has 17 amino acids. In DNA form, the CDR3 reads TGTGCCAGCAGTTCCGGGACAGGGGCCGCCCTAGGGTATGGCTACACCTTC. Its translation: CASSSGTGAALGYGYTF.

The chain couples TRBV6-5 to TRBJ2-7; a weak D match, TRBD2 (6 bases). V was cut by 2 bases and J by 7 bases, with 15 bases left in between. Germline-derived CDR1 and CDR2 are MNHEY and SVGAGI. This CDR3 is built from 14 residues. CDR3 in DNA: TGTGCCAGCAGTTACAGGGTGGCGGAGGGGGAGCAGTACTTC. This translates into CASSYRVAEGEQYF.

This clone was seen just once. The chain recombines TRBV28 with TRBJ1-5; D unresolved. Trimming took off 7 bases at V and 2 bases at J, with 6 bases between the two ends. Germline CDR1 and CDR2: MDHEN and SYDVKM. This CDR3 region has 12 residues. The CDR3: CASNNGNQPQHF. The CDR3 DNA follows: TGTGCCAGCAATAATGGCAATCAGCCCCAGCATTTT.

The chain couples TRBV6-5 to TRBJ2-1; D perhaps matches TRBD1 (6 bases). V was pared by 4 bases and J by 10 bases, with 17 bases between. The CDR3 consists of 14 residues. Germline V gene data show CDR1 as MNHEY and CDR2 as SVGAGI. CDR3 DNA: TGTGCCAGCAGTTCCGAAACAGGGTACCGGGAGCAGTTCTTC. This translates into CASSSETGYREQFF.

This clone has only a few counts. This sequence joins TRBV11-2 and TRBJ2-7, with D perhaps matching TRBD1 (5 bases). This CDR3 comprises 16 residues. Germline V lookup: CDR1 SGHAT, CDR2 FQNNGV. Trimming cost V 0 bases and J 0 bases, with 12 bases left between them. The CDR3 is CASSLDPTESSYEQYF. The CDR3 DNA sequence: TGTGCCAGCAGCTTAGATCCGACAGAAAGCTCCTACGAGCAGTACTTC. Full variable domain (rest looked up from reference TRBV11-2 and TRBJ2-7): EAGVAQSPRYKIIEKRQSVAFWCNPISGHATLYWYQQILGQGPKLLIQFQNNGVVDDSQLPKDRFSAERLKGVDSTLKIQPAKLEDSAVYLCASSLDPTESSYEQYFGPGTRLTVT.

The chain is built from TRBV19 and TRBJ2-5; 8 bases line up with TRBD2. The CDR3 is made up of 15 amino acids. V was pared by 5 bases and J by 5 bases, with 10 bases of the junction left unmatched. The germline V gene encodes CDR1 LNHDA and CDR2 SQIVND (reference sequence). CDR3 sequence (DNA): TGTGCCAGTAGTCTAAGGGGTCGGGGGGGTGAGACCCAGTACTTC. Its protein product is CASSLRGRGGETQYF.

The CDR3 nucleotides are TGTGCCAGCACCGGACTCCATAGCAATCAGCCCCAGCATTTT. The encoded protein is CASTGLHSNQPQHF. The V and J genes are TRBV6-5 and TRBJ1-5; D remains ambiguous. The germline CDR1 and CDR2 sequences are MNHEY and SVGAGI. The CDR3 has 14 amino acids. V lost 7 bases and J lost 0, with 10 bases in between.

This chain uses TRBV6-1 with TRBJ1-6; no clear D gene. Per the germline V gene, CDR1 is MNHNS and CDR2 is SASEGT. V was clipped by 3 bases and J by 4 bases, with 10 bases between them. The CDR3 is made up of 15 amino acids. The CDR3 reads CASSDGELYNSPLHF. CDR3 DNA: TGTGCCAGCAGTGACGGAGAATTATATAATTCACCCCTCCACTTT.

The V call is TRBV18, the J call TRBJ1-3; weak D call: TRBD1 (6 bases). The CDR3 has 16 residues. Germline CDR1 and CDR2: KGHSH and LQKENI. With 3 bases removed from V and 0 bases from J, the gap between germline ends came to 12 bases. The CDR3, as DNA: TGTGCCAGCTCACCGATGGACAGCAGCTCTGGAAACACCATATATTTT. As protein: CASSPMDSSSGNTIYF.

This clone was detected only a few times. V usage is TRBV7-2 and J usage is TRBJ1-2, with 10 bases identical to TRBD1. CDR3 length equals 14 residues. CDR1 SGHTA and CDR2 FQGNSA come from the germline V gene. V lost 1 base and J lost 8; bases outside the gene matches: 4. The CDR3 is CASSLGGTGVGYTF. The CDR3 nucleotides read TGTGCCAGCAGCTTAGGCGGGACAGGGGTCGGCTACACCTTC.

This chain uses TRBV6-5 with TRBJ1-4; no clear D. V dropped 6 bases and J dropped 8 bases, with 19 bases sitting between them. The CDR3 length is 15 residues. CDR1 MNHEY and CDR2 SVGAGI come from the germline V gene. DNA of the CDR3: TGTGCCAGCAGGGCCGGCCGCGCTGGGGAGGAAAAACTGTTTTTT. It translates to CASRAGRAGEEKLFF.

This clone has ten or more counts. The chain carries TRBV28 and TRBJ1-4; TRBD1 aligns across 8 bases. Unmatched junction bases numbered 11, after V lost 6 bases and J lost 8 bases. CDR1 and CDR2 (germline): MDHEN, SYDVKM. The CDR3 length is 15 residues. CDR3 in amino acids: CASRSQGAGWEKLFF. The CDR3 bases are TGTGCCAGCAGGAGCCAGGGGGCAGGATGGGAAAAACTGTTTTTT.

The chain has TRBV11-2 and TRBJ2-3; 7 bases line up with TRBD2. V was pared by 2 bases and J by 3 bases, with 8 bases of the junction left unmatched. Looked up from germline, CDR1 is SGHAT and CDR2 is FQNNGV. This CDR3 has 16 residues. This CDR3 is CASSLNGRGTTDTQYF. The CDR3 nucleotides read TGTGCCAGCAGCTTAAATGGGCGGGGGACGACAGATACGCAGTATTTT.

V is TRBV15 and J is TRBJ2-5, with 12 bases lining up with TRBD2. The CDR3 totals 18 residues. V lost 3 bases to trimming and J lost 2 bases; unmatched junction nucleotides: 10. In germline, CDR1 is LNHNV, CDR2 YYDKDF (reference sequence). This CDR3 is CATSRSGLAGGGQETQYF. DNA of the CDR3: TGTGCCACCAGCAGGTCTGGGCTAGCGGGGGGGGGACAAGAGACCCAGTACTTC.

The V call is TRBV2, the J call TRBJ1-6; D not resolved. The germline V gene encodes CDR1 SNHLY and CDR2 FYNNEI. Trimming took 4 bases from V and 0 from J, leaving 7 bases between them. The CDR3 spans 15 residues. CDR3 amino acids: CASSVQVSYNSPLHF. The CDR3, as DNA: TGTGCCAGCAGTGTCCAGGTCTCCTATAATTCACCCCTCCACTTT. Looking up the rest from reference TRBV2 and TRBJ1-6 gives the full variable domain: EPEVTQTPSHQVTQMGQEVILRCVPISNHLYFYWYRQILGQKVEFLVSFYNNEISEKSEIFDDQFSVERPDGSNFTLKIRSTKLEDSAMYFCASSVQVSYNSPLHFGNGTRLTVT.

The V and J genes are TRBV5-6 and TRBJ2-1; 8 nucleotides align to TRBD1. Germline CDR1 is SGHDT and CDR2 is YYEEEE. The V and J ends lost 6 bases and 4 bases, in that order; junction bases with no gene match: 15. The CDR3 is made up of 17 amino acids. The CDR3 DNA is TGTGCCAGCACCCGACAGGGGTGGGTAGCGGAATACAATGAGCAGTTCTTC. Protein sequence: CASTRQGWVAEYNEQFF.

V usage is TRBV11-2 and J usage is TRBJ2-7, with TRBD2 matching 11 bases. CDR3 length: 15 amino acids. Germline assignment: CDR1 SGHAT and CDR2 FQNNGV. J gave up 5 bases and V 1 base, and 4 bases lay outside the gene matches. The CDR3: CASSLASGGWDEQYF. CDR3 coding DNA: TGTGCCAGCAGCTTAGCTAGCGGGGGGTGGGACGAGCAGTACTTC.

V is TRBV28 and J is TRBJ2-7; 7 positions agree with TRBD1. From germline, CDR1 is MDHEN and CDR2 SYDVKM. The CDR3 extends over 14 amino acids. V lost 7 bases, J lost 2 bases, and 8 bases stayed unmatched. The CDR3 region is CASTRQGPPYEQYF. In nucleotides, the CDR3 is TGTGCCAGCACGAGACAGGGCCCCCCCTACGAGCAGTACTTC.

The chain employs TRBV28 and TRBJ2-1; 9 bases align to TRBD2. Germline V gene sequence: CDR1 MDHEN, CDR2 SYDVKM. This CDR3 is built from 16 residues. With 5 bases clipped from V and 4 bases from J, the junction kept 9 bases outside the gene matches. This CDR3 is CASSLAAAGGYNEQFF. The CDR3 bases are TGTGCCAGCAGTCTTGCGGCGGCGGGAGGGTACAATGAGCAGTTCTTC.